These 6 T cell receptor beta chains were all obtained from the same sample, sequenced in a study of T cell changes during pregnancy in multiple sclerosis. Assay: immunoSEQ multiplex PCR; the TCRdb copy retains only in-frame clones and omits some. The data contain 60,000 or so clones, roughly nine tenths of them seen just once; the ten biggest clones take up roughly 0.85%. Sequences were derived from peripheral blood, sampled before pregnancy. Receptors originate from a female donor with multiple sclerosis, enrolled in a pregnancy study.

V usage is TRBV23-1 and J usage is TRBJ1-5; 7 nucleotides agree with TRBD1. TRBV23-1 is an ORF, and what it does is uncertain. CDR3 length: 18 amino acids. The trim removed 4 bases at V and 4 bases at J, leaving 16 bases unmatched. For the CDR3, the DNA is TGCGCCAGCAGTCCCCCCCACACAGGGGACCGATTTAATCAGCCCCAGCATTTT. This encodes CASSPPHTGDRFNQPQHF.

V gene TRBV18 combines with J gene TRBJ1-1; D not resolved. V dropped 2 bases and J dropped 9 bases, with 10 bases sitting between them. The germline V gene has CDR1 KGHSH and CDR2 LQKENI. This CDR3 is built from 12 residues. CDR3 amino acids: CASSPIEAQAFF. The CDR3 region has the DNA TGTGCCAGCTCACCAATTGAGGCCCAAGCTTTCTTT.

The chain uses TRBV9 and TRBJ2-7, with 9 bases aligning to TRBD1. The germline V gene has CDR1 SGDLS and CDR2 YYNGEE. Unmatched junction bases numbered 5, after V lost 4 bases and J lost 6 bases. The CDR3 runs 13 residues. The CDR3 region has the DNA TGTGCCAGCAGCCCCAGGACAGGGGCCGAGCAGTACTTC. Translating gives CASSPRTGAEQYF.

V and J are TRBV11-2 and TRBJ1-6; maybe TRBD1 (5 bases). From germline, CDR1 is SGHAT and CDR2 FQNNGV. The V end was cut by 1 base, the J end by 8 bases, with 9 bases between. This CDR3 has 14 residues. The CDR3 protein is CASSLVRGDSPLHF. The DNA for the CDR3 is TGTGCCAGCAGCTTAGTAAGGGGTGATTCACCCCTCCACTTT.

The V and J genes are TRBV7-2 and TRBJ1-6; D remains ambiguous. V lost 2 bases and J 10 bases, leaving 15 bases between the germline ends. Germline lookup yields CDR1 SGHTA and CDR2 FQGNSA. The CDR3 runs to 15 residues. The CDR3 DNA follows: TGTGCCAGCAGCTTACTTTCTTATCTGGGCTCACCCCTCCACTTT. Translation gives CASSLLSYLGSPLHF.

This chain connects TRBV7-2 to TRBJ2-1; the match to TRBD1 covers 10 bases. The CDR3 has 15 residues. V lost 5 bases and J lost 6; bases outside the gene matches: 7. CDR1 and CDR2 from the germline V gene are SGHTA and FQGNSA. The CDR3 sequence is CASSPPRTGGNEQFF. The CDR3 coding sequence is TGTGCCAGCAGCCCTCCCAGGACAGGGGGCAATGAGCAGTTCTTC.